The 13 T cell receptor beta chains below were found in one sample sequenced in a study of blood T cell repertoires in COVID-19. Measured with immunoSEQ multiplex PCR; TCRdb has only the in-frame clones, and not every one. This sample has over 250,000 clones, with roughly 86% found just once. The sequenced sample was peripheral blood. These receptors originate from a man aged 40-50 years who had recovered from COVID-19.

The rearrangement links TRBV11-3 to TRBJ2-3; 8 bases map to TRBD2. From germline, CDR1 is SGHNT and CDR2 YENEEA. This CDR3 spans 16 amino acids. The V segment lost 5 bases and the J segment 3 bases; nucleotides outside the gene matches: 10. CDR3 DNA: TGTGCCAGCAGCCAGACCGGGACTAGACTAACAGATACGCAGTATTTT. Its translation: CASSQTGTRLTDTQYF.

V and J are TRBV4-1 and TRBJ1-4; 9 nucleotides align to TRBD1. CDR3 length: 15 amino acids. V trimming: 2 bases; J trimming: 5 bases; junction bases outside the gene matches: 3. The V gene's germline CDR1 is MGHRA and CDR2 YSYEKL. This chain's CDR3 is CASSQTGGGNEKLFF. Written as DNA, the CDR3 is TGCGCCAGCAGCCAAACAGGGGGCGGGAATGAAAAACTGTTTTTT.

The chain carries TRBV4-3 and TRBJ1-1, with 8 bases matching TRBD1. V trimming: 4 bases; J trimming: 5 bases; junction bases outside the gene matches: 6. The CDR3 covers 14 residues. Germline V gives CDR1 LGHNA, CDR2 YSLEER. CDR3 residues: CASSRIRGLTEAFF. CDR3 nucleotide sequence: TGCGCCAGCAGCCGGATCAGGGGGCTTACTGAAGCTTTCTTT.

V and J are TRBV7-2 and TRBJ2-7; 7 nucleotides align to TRBD2. J gave up 6 bases and V 5 bases, and 10 bases lay outside the gene matches. This CDR3 region has 14 residues. Germline V gene lookup returns CDR1 SGHTA and CDR2 FQGNSA. The CDR3 DNA is TGTGCCAGCAGCCGTGCGGGGGTGGGAGTCGAGCAGTACTTC. Protein sequence: CASSRAGVGVEQYF. Supplemented by reference TRBV7-2 and TRBJ2-7, the full variable domain reads GAGVSQSPSNKVTEKGKDVELRCDPISGHTALYWYRQSLGQGLEFLIYFQGNSAPDKSGLPSDRFSAERTGGSVSTLTIQRTQQEDSAVYLCASSRAGVGVEQYFGPGTRLTVT.

V and J are TRBV19 and TRBJ2-1; 9 bases are a match to TRBD2. CDR3 size: 15 residues. The germline gives CDR1 LNHDA, CDR2 SQIVND (reference sequence). Losses at the gene ends were 3 bases for V and 2 bases for J; bases not matched to a gene: 2. The CDR3 region is CASSMGGGAYNEQFF. The CDR3 bases are TGTGCCAGTAGTATGGGCGGGGGGGCCTACAATGAGCAGTTCTTC.

The V call is TRBV27, the J call TRBJ1-2; 10 bases line up with TRBD1. CDR3 length: 15 residues. Germline loops: CDR1 MNHEY, CDR2 SMNVEV (reference sequence). Losses at the gene ends were 5 bases for V and 2 bases for J; bases not matched to a gene: 5. The CDR3: CASSPGQGLNYGYTF. The DNA of the CDR3 is TGTGCCAGCAGTCCGGGACAGGGGCTAAACTATGGCTACACCTTC.

The chain employs TRBV7-8 and TRBJ1-4; 10 bases match TRBD1. This CDR3 has 15 amino acids. Germline CDR1 reads SGHVS; CDR2 reads FQNEAQ. Losses at the gene ends were 4 bases for V and 7 bases for J; bases not matched to a gene: 6. The CDR3: CASSSDRGRFEKLFF. For the CDR3, the DNA is TGTGCCAGCAGCTCCGACAGGGGGCGGTTTGAAAAACTGTTTTTT.

This clone was seen only once. The V gene is TRBV7-8, the J gene TRBJ2-1, with a possible D match to TRBD2 (5 bases). This CDR3 region has 19 residues. V gave up 0 bases and J gave up 0 bases, with 18 bases separating them. Germline assignment: CDR1 SGHVS and CDR2 FQNEAQ. CDR3: CASSLASITVGSSYNEQFF. The CDR3 coding sequence is TGTGCCAGCAGCTTAGCGAGCATTACAGTAGGGAGCTCCTACAATGAGCAGTTCTTC.

The rearrangement joins TRBV27 to TRBJ2-2, with 9 nucleotides matching TRBD1. V shed 6 bases, J shed 7 bases, and the junction held 3 bases outside the gene matches. The CDR3 consists of 13 residues. Germline-derived CDR1 and CDR2 are MNHEY and SMNVEV (reference sequence). This chain's CDR3 is CASRRQGVGELFF. Written as DNA, the CDR3 is TGTGCCAGCAGGAGACAGGGGGTCGGGGAGCTGTTTTTT.

V is TRBV7-9 and J is TRBJ1-2, with D perhaps matching TRBD1 (6 bases). V was trimmed by 4 bases and J by 2 bases, leaving 11 bases between them. Germline V lookup: CDR1 SEHNR, CDR2 FQNEAQ (reference sequence). The CDR3 extends over 14 amino acids. The CDR3 sequence: CASSSNTGNYGYTF. The CDR3 region has the DNA TGTGCCAGCAGCTCAAATACAGGGAACTATGGCTACACCTTC.

This chain uses TRBV4-2 with TRBJ2-7, with D possibly being TRBD2 (5 bases). V dropped 1 base and J dropped 3 bases, with 7 bases sitting between them. The CDR3 contains 13 residues. CDR1 and CDR2 from the germline V gene are LGHNA and YNFKEQ. The CDR3 loop reads CASSQGAGYEQYF. The DNA of the CDR3 is TGTGCCAGCAGCCAAGGGGCGGGCTACGAGCAGTACTTC.

This chain connects TRBV9 to TRBJ1-2; weak D call: TRBD1 (5 bases). The V and J ends lost 0 bases and 3 bases respectively, with 9 bases between them. Per germline, CDR1 SGDLS and CDR2 YYNGEE. CDR3 length: 14 residues. Written as DNA, the CDR3 is TGTGCCAGCAGCGTAGCGGGGGGAGACTATGGCTACACCTTC. It specifies CASSVAGGDYGYTF.

The gene calls are TRBV15 and TRBJ2-1; 8 bases are a match to TRBD2. V lost 8 bases and J lost 7; bases outside the gene matches: 4. The V gene's germline CDR1 is LNHNV and CDR2 YYDKDF (reference sequence). The CDR3 has 12 amino acids. The CDR3 region has the DNA TGTGCCACCTTGACTAGCGTAAATGAGCAGTTCTTC. Translated, it gives CATLTSVNEQFF.